This T cell receptor beta chain was documented in a study of control samples from healthy donors and cancer patients. This CDR3 has 11 residues. The germline gives CDR1 MNHEY, CDR2 SVGAGI. The V end was cut by 10 bases, the J end by 10 bases, with 11 bases between. Measured with immunoSEQ multiplex PCR; TCRdb has only the in-frame clones, and not every one. Here the sample spans around 140,000 clones, 91% being singletons. V and J are TRBV6-5 and TRBJ1-6; no clear D. Sequenced input: blood. The receptor comes from a man aged 25-45 years in good health. CDR3 region: CATPGRSPLHF. The CDR3 bases are TGTGCCACCCCAGGTCGGTCACCCCTCCACTTT.